This T cell receptor beta chain originates from a study of blood T cells in healthy people across ages. Sample-barcoded 5' priming and a J-beta primer mix drove a second PCR of roughly 7 to 11 cycles. TCRdb independently ran MiXCR on the 5' RACE reads; one entry per CDR3 protein. The top ten hold 20% to 25% of the sample, which has 1.5 million to 2 million distinct CDR3 sequences, 30% to 40% seen once. As for this clonotype: Its antigen is not identified.

Germline-derived CDR1 and CDR2 are MDHEN and SYDVKM. This CDR3 is built from 14 residues. Findings of the study overall: The study found more naive CD4+ cells and higher diversity in long-lived than aged donors.

This TCR was recovered from a human donor in good health. V and J are TRBV28 and TRBJ2-5, with 11 bases identical to TRBD1. The DNA end lines up better with TRBJ2-7; the J call may be wrong. The sample comprised blood. This chain's CDR3 is CASQGGQGGYEQYF. CDR3 sequence (DNA): TGTGCCAGCCAGGGGGGACAGGGGGGTTACGAGCAGTACTTC.